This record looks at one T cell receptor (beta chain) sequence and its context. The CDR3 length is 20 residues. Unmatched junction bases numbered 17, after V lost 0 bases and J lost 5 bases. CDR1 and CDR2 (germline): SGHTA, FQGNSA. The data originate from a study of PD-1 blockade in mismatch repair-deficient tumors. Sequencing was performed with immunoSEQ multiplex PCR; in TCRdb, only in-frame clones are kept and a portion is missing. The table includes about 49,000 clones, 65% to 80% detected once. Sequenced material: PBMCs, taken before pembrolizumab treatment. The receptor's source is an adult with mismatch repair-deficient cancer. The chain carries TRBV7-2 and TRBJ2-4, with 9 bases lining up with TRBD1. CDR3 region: CASSLARTGVGLAEQNIQYF. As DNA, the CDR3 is TGTGCCAGCAGCTTAGCCCGGACAGGGGTAGGCCTAGCGGAACAAAACATTCAGTACTTC.